The clone carrying this TCR beta chain has a handful of counts. Its antigen is not known. The sample comes from a study of metastatic and nonmetastatic thyroid tumors. Turning to the study itself: The authors compared repertoires across blood and tumor or nodule tissue from malignant and benign thyroid patients.

As processed by the authors: For papillary thyroid cancer, a distant-metastasis classifier was constructed from CDR3 differences observed across clinicopathological groups. Using MiXCR, TCRdb re-called clones from the PCR reads. The V and J calls were determined by TCRdb, not by the authors. This sample has about 59,000 clones; 15% to 20% occur once, and the top ten carry roughly a tenth. Per germline, CDR1 MDHEN and CDR2 SYDVKM. The CDR3 has 13 amino acids. Ahead of thyroid surgery, no patient had received treatment of any kind. The study's findings and limits: Versus benign nodules, malignant thyroid tumors reportedly had significantly higher TCR beta diversity, in blood and tumor.

This clonotype originated in a male donor with papillary thyroid cancer or a benign thyroid nodule (not recorded which). Some clones in this sample may be carry-over from other donors' samples. Sequencing was carried out using blood. V usage is TRBV28 and J usage is TRBJ2-5; D uncertain. The CDR3 spells CSISLMSRQTQYF. In DNA, the CDR3 is TGTTCCATCAGTTTAATGAGCCGGCAGACCCAGTACTTC.